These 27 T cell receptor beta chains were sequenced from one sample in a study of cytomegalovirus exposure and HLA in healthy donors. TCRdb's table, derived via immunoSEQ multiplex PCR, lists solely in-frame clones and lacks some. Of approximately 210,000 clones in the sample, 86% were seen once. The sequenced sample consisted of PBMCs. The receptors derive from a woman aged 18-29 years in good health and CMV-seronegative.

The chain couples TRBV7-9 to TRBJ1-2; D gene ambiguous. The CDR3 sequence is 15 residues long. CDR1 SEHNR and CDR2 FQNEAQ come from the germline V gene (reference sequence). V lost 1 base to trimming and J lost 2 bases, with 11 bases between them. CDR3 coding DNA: TGTGCCAGCAGCTTAGGTGCGGGCTCCAACTATGGCTACACCTTC. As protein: CASSLGAGSNYGYTF. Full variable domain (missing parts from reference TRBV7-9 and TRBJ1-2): DTGVSQNPRHKITKRGQNVTFRCDPISEHNRLYWYRQTLGQGPEFLTYFQNEAQLEKSRLLSDRFSAERPKGSFSTLEIQRTEQGDSAMYLCASSLGAGSNYGYTFGSGTRLTVV.

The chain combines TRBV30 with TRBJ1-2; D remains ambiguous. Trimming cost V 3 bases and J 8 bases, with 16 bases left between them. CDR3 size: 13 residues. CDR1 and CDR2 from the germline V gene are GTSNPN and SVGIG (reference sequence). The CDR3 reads CAWRRKASGGYTF. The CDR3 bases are TGTGCCTGGAGAAGAAAGGCCAGCGGGGGCTACACCTTC.

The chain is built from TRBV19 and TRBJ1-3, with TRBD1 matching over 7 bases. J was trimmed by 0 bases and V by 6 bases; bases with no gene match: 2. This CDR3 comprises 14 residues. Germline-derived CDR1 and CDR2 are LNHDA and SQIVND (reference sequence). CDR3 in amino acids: CASSTGVSGNTIYF. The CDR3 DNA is TGTGCCAGTAGCACAGGGGTCTCTGGAAACACCATATATTTT. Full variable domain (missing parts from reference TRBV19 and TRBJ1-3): DGGITQSPKYLFRKEGQNVTLSCEQNLNHDAMYWYRQDPGQGLRLIYYSQIVNDFQKGDIAEGYSVSREKKESFPLTVTSAQKNPTAFYLCASSTGVSGNTIYFGEGSWLTVV.

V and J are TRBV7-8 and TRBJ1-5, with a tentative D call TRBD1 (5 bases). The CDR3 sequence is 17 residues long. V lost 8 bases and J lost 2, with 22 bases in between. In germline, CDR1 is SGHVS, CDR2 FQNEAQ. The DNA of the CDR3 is TGTGCCAGCGGGAGGGGTGAAGGGGTATTAGGCAATCAGCCCCAGCATTTT. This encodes CASGRGEGVLGNQPQHF.

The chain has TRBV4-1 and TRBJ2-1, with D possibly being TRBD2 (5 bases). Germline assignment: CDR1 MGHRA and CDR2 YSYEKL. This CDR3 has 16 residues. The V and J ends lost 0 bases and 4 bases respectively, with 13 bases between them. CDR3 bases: TGCGCCAGCAGCCAAGATCAGCGGAGACTTTACAATGAGCAGTTCTTC. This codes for CASSQDQRRLYNEQFF.

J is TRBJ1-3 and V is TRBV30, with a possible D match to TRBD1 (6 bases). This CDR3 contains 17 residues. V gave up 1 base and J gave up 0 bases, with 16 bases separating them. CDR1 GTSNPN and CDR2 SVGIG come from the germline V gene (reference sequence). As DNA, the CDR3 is TGTGCCTGGAGTGCCCGGACGGGACAAGCCTCTGGAAACACCATATATTTT. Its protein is CAWSARTGQASGNTIYF.

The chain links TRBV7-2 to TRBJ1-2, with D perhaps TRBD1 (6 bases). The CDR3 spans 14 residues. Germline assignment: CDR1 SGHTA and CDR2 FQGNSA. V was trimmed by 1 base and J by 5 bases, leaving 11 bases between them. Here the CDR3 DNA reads TGTGCCAGCAGCTTAGGAGGGGGAGAATATGGCTACACCTTC. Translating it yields CASSLGGGEYGYTF.

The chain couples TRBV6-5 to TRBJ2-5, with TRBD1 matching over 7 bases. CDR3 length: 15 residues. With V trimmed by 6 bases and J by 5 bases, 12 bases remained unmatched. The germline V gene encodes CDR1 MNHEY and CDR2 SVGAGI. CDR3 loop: CASRVPDRDGETQYF. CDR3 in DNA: TGTGCCAGCAGGGTCCCCGACAGGGATGGTGAGACCCAGTACTTC.

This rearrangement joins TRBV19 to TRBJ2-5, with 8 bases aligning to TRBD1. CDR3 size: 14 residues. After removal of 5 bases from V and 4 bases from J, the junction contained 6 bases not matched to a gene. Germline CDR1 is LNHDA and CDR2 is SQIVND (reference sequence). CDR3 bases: TGTGCCAGTAGTTTGCAGGGGGCCGGAGAGACCCAGTACTTC. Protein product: CASSLQGAGETQYF. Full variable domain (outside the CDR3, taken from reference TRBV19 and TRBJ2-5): DGGITQSPKYLFRKEGQNVTLSCEQNLNHDAMYWYRQDPGQGLRLIYYSQIVNDFQKGDIAEGYSVSREKKESFPLTVTSAQKNPTAFYLCASSLQGAGETQYFGPGTRLLVL.

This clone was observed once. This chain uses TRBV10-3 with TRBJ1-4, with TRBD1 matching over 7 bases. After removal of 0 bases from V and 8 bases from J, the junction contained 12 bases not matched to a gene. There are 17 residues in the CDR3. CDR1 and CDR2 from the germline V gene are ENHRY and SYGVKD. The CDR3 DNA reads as TGTGCCATCAGTGAGTCGGGACAGACAGGGACCAGGGAAAAACTGTTTTTT. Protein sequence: CAISESGQTGTREKLFF.

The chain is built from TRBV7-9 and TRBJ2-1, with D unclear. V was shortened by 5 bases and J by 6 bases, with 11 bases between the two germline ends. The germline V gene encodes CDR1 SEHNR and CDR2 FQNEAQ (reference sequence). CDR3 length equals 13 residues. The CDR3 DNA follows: TGTGCCAGCAGCGTATCCCCCCTCAATGAGCAGTTCTTC. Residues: CASSVSPLNEQFF.

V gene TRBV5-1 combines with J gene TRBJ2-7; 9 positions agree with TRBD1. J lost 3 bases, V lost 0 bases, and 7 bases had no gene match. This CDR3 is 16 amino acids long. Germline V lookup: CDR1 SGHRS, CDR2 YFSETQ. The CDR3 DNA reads TGCGCCAGCAGCTTGGAGCCGGGACAGGGCCACTACGAGCAGTACTTC. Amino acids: CASSLEPGQGHYEQYF.

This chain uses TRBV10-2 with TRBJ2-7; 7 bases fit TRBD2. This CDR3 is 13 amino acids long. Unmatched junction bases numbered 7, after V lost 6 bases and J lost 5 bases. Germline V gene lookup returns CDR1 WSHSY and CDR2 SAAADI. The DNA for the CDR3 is TGCGCCAGCAGGCGGGGGTCCTGGGACGAGCAGTACTTC. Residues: CASRRGSWDEQYF.

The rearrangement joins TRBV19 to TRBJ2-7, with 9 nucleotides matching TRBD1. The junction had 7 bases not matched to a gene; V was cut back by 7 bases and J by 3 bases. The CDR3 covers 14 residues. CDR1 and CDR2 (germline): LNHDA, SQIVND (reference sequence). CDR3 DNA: TGTGCCAGTAAACCGGGACAGGGCAACTACGAGCAGTACTTC. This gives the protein CASKPGQGNYEQYF.

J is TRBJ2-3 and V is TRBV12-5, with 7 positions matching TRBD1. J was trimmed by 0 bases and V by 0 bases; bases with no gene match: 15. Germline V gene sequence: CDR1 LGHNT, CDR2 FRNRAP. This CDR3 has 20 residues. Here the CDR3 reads CASGLVKGQIFFSSTDTQYF. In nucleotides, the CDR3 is TGTGCTAGTGGTTTGGTAAAGGGACAGATATTTTTTTCTAGCACAGATACGCAGTATTTT. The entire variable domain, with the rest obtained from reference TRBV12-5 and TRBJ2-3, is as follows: DARVTQTPRHKVTEMGQEVTMRCQPILGHNTVFWYRQTMMQGLELLAYFRNRAPLDDSGMPKDRFSAEMPDATLATLKIQPSEPRDSAVYFCASGLVKGQIFFSSTDTQYFGPGTRLTVL.

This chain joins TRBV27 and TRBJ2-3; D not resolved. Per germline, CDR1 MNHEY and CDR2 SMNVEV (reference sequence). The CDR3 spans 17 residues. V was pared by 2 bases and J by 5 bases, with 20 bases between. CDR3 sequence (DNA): TGTGCCAGCAGTTTAGCGCTTTCCGGGTTACCCGGAGATACGCAGTATTTT. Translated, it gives CASSLALSGLPGDTQYF.

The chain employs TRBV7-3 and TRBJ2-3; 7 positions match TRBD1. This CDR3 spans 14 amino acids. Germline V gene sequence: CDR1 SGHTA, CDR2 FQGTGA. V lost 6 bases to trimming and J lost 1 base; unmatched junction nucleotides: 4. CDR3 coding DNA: TGTGCCAGCAGTACTACAGGGGGCACAGATACGCAGTATTTT. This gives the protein CASSTTGGTDTQYF.

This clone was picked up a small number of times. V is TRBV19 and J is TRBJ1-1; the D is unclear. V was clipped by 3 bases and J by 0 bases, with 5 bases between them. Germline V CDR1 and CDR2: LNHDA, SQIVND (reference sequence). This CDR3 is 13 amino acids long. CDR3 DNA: TGTGCCAGTAGTATTGAGGTGAACACTGAAGCTTTCTTT. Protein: CASSIEVNTEAFF.

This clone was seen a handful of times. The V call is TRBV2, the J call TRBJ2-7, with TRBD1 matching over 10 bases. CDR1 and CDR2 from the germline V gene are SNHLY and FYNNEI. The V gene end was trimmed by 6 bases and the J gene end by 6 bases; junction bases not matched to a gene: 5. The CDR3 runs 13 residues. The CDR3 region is CASRTGGLFEQYF. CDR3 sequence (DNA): TGTGCCAGCAGGACAGGGGGCCTCTTCGAGCAGTACTTC.

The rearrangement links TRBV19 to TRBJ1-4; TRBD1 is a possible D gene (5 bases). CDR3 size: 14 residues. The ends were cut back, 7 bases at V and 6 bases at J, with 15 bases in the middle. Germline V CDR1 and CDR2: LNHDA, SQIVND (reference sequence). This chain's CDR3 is CASKGWARDEKLFF. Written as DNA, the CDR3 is TGTGCCAGTAAGGGGTGGGCCAGGGATGAAAAACTGTTTTTT.

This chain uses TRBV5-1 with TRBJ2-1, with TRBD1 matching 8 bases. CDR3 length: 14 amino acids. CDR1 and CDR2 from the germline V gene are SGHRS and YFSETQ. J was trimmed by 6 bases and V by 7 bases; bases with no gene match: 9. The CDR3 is CASYGSTGGNEQFF. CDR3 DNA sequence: TGCGCCAGCTACGGGTCTACAGGGGGCAATGAGCAGTTCTTC.

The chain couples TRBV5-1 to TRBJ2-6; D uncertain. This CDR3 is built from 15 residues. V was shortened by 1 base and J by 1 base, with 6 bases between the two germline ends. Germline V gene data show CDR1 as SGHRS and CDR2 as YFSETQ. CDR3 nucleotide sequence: TGCGCCAGCAGCTTGCGCTATTCTGGGGCCAACGTCCTGACTTTC. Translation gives CASSLRYSGANVLTF.

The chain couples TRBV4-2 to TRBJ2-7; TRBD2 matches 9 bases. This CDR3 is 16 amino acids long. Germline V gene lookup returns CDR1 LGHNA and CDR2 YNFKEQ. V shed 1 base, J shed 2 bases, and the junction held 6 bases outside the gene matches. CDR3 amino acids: CASSQAGGRAPYEQYF. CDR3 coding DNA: TGTGCCAGCAGCCAAGCAGGCGGGAGGGCCCCCTACGAGCAGTACTTC.

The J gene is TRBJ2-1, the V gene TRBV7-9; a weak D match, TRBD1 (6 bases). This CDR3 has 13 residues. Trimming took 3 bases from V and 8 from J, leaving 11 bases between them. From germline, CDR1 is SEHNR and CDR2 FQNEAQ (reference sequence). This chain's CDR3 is CASSLLGQHEQFF. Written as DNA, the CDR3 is TGTGCCAGCAGCTTGCTCGGACAGCATGAGCAGTTCTTC. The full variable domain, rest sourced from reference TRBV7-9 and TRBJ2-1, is DTGVSQNPRHKITKRGQNVTFRCDPISEHNRLYWYRQTLGQGPEFLTYFQNEAQLEKSRLLSDRFSAERPKGSFSTLEIQRTEQGDSAMYLCASSLLGQHEQFFGPGTRLTVL.

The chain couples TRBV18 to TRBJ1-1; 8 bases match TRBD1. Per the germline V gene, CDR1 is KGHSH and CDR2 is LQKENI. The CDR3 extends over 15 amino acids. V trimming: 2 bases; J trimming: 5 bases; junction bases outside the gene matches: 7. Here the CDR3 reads CASSPKTGGWTEAFF. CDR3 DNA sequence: TGTGCCAGCTCACCAAAAACAGGGGGGTGGACTGAAGCTTTCTTT.

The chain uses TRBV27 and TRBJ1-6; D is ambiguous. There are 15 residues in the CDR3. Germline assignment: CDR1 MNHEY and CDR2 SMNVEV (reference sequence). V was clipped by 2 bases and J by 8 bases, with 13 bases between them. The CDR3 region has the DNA TGTGCCAGCAGTTTAAGTCAGTTGGTGGATTCACCCCTCCACTTT. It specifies CASSLSQLVDSPLHF.

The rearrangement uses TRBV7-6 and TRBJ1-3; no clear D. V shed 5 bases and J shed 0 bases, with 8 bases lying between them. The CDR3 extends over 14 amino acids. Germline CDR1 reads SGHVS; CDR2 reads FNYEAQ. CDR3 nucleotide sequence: TGTGCCAGCAGCCCGGGGAGCTCTGGAAACACCATATATTTT. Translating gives CASSPGSSGNTIYF.